Below, 9 T cell receptor beta chains from the same sample are listed, as sequenced in a study of cytomegalovirus exposure and HLA in healthy donors. Assay: immunoSEQ multiplex PCR; the TCRdb copy retains only in-frame clones and omits some. The profile covers some 260,000 clones, with about 90% appearing a single time and about 12% taken by the ten largest. The specimen was PBMCs. The receptors were gathered from a man aged 18 to 30 in good health and CMV-seropositive.

The chain recombines TRBV7-2 with TRBJ1-2; possibly TRBD1 for D (5 bases). The germline V and J ends were trimmed by 2 bases and 7 bases, with 14 bases remaining between them. Germline loops: CDR1 SGHTA, CDR2 FQGNSA. This CDR3 is 14 amino acids long. The CDR3 region is CASSLSGTGGGYTF. The CDR3 DNA reads TGTGCCAGCAGCTTATCAGGGACTGGAGGTGGCTACACCTTC. Looking up the rest from reference TRBV7-2 and TRBJ1-2 gives the full variable domain: GAGVSQSPSNKVTEKGKDVELRCDPISGHTALYWYRQSLGQGLEFLIYFQGNSAPDKSGLPSDRFSAERTGGSVSTLTIQRTQQEDSAVYLCASSLSGTGGGYTFGSGTRLTVV.

This chain links TRBV5-1 with TRBJ2-3; the D is unclear. CDR3 length equals 12 residues. The V end lost 0 bases, the J end lost 5 bases, and 4 bases lay between the germline ends. The germline CDR1 and CDR2 sequences are SGHRS and YFSETQ. CDR3 in DNA: TGCGCCAGCAGCTTGGTTGGAGATACGCAGTATTTT. Translation gives CASSLVGDTQYF.

The chain carries TRBV19 and TRBJ1-4; 9 nucleotides line up with TRBD1. The V segment lost 1 base and the J segment 10 bases; nucleotides outside the gene matches: 7. The CDR3 has 15 residues. Germline V gives CDR1 LNHDA, CDR2 SQIVND (reference sequence). CDR3 sequence reads: CASSIADRGVRKLFF. In nucleotides, the CDR3 is TGTGCCAGTAGTATAGCGGACAGGGGAGTTCGAAAACTGTTTTTT.

CDR3: CASSALGDEKLFF. In DNA, the CDR3 is TGCGCCAGCAGCGCCCTTGGGGATGAAAAACTGTTTTTT. The rearrangement uses TRBV5-1 and TRBJ1-4; D unclear. V shed 4 bases and J shed 6 bases, with 10 bases lying between them. This CDR3 contains 13 residues. The germline V gene has CDR1 SGHRS and CDR2 YFSETQ.

The DNA for the CDR3 is TGCGCCAGCAGCTTTGCGGGAGGGGCCTACAATGAGCAGTTCTTC. Translation: CASSFAGGAYNEQFF. V gene TRBV5-1 combines with J gene TRBJ2-1, with 9 bases that match TRBD2. V was pared by 2 bases and J by 2 bases, with 2 bases of the junction left unmatched. Germline loops: CDR1 SGHRS, CDR2 YFSETQ. The CDR3 has 15 amino acids.

The chain recombines TRBV2 with TRBJ1-4; the D is unclear. With 9 bases removed from V and 4 bases from J, the gap between germline ends came to 15 bases. Per germline, CDR1 SNHLY and CDR2 FYNNEI. The CDR3 is 14 amino acids. The CDR3 DNA reads TGTGCCAGTAAATTTGACGGAAATAATGAAAAACTGTTTTTT. This sequence encodes CASKFDGNNEKLFF.

The CDR3 sequence: CASIRQGLGKLFF. CDR3 nucleotide sequence: TGTGCCAGCATCCGACAGGGGCTGGGAAAACTGTTTTTT. The V call is TRBV2, the J call TRBJ1-4; TRBD1 matches at 8 bases. V shed 7 bases, J shed 10 bases, and the junction held 8 bases outside the gene matches. The germline gives CDR1 SNHLY, CDR2 FYNNEI. This CDR3 region has 13 residues.

V is TRBV28 and J is TRBJ2-7; D remains unclear. The V and J ends lost 6 bases and 0 bases respectively, with 12 bases between them. Germline values: CDR1 MDHEN, CDR2 SYDVKM. CDR3 length: 14 amino acids. Written as DNA, the CDR3 is TGTGCCAGCAGGTTAGAATTTCGCTCCTACGAGCAGTACTTC. Amino acids: CASRLEFRSYEQYF.

This chain links TRBV7-9 with TRBJ2-3; D is unclear. The germline gives CDR1 SEHNR, CDR2 FQNEAQ (reference sequence). This CDR3 has 10 residues. Trimming cost V 5 bases and J 5 bases, with 2 bases left between them. The CDR3 nucleotides are TGTGCCAGCAGCGGAGATACGCAGTATTTT. This gives the protein CASSGDTQYF.